Listed below are T cell receptor beta chains from one sample, sequenced in a study of T cells in Graves' hyperthyroidism and ophthalmopathy. TCRdb redid the calling of the multiplex PCR reads with MiXCR, one entry per CDR3 protein. The table has some 650,000 distinct CDR3 sequences, 16% seen once. Sequencing was carried out using blood. The receptors were sampled from a woman aged 40 to 50 with Graves' ophthalmopathy. CDR3s include the opening cysteine and the closing phenylalanine or tryptophan. The D gene is left open where the match is weak. Some rows have no size entry. The others give once, few or many, or a class for an expanded clone.

16,TRBJ2-1,TRBD1,TRBV4-1,NA,CASSRPGQRTYNEQFF,TGCGCCAGCAGCCGACCGGGACAGAGGACCTACAATGAGCAGTTCTTC
16,TRBJ2-6,NA,TRBV19,many,CASSGNRVPGANVLTF,TGTGCCAGTAGTGGTAACAGGGTTCCTGGGGCCAACGTCCTGACTTTC
16,TRBJ2-1,NA,TRBV2,many,CASSDRRDFTRGAEFF,TGTGCCAGCAGTGACCGCCGGGACTTCACAAGGGGAGCCGAGTTCTTC
18,TRBJ2-1,NA,TRBV12-3/TRBV12-4,NA,CASSLQGGGPSSYNEQFF,TGTGCCAGCAGTTTACAGGGCGGGGGCCCCAGCTCCTACAATGAGCAGTTCTTC
11,TRBJ2-5,NA,TRBV28,many,CASSLVTTQYF,TGTGCCAGCAGTTTAGTGACAACCCAGTACTTC
18,TRBJ2-1,TRBD2,TRBV20-1,many,CSARDPSEAGDYNNEQFF,TGCAGTGCTAGAGATCCATCGGAAGCGGGAGATTATAACAATGAGCAGTTCTTC
15,TRBJ1-1,TRBD1,TRBV4-1,once,CASSQRGQPNTEAFF,TGCGCCAGCAGCCAAAGGGGACAGCCGAACACTGAAGCTTTCTTT
13,TRBJ1-1,NA,TRBV5-1,many,CASSTLNSAEAFF,TGCGCCAGCAGCACCTTGAACTCGGCTGAAGCTTTCTTT
16,TRBJ2-1,NA,TRBV28,many,CASRTRTATNYNEQFF,TGTGCCAGCAGAACGAGGACAGCGACTAACTACAATGAGCAGTTCTTC
14,TRBJ1-1,NA,TRBV2,NA,CASTPPRGGTEAFF,TGTGCCAGCACCCCTCCCAGGGGTGGCACTGAAGCTTTCTTT
15,TRBJ2-1,TRBD1,TRBV20-1,many,CSASDSTGPYNEQFF,TGCAGTGCTAGTGATTCGACAGGGCCCTACAATGAGCAGTTCTTC
12,TRBJ2-1,TRBD2,TRBV10-3,NA,CAIRASGEEQFF,TGTGCCATCAGGGCTAGCGGAGAGGAGCAGTTCTTC
19,TRBJ2-2,TRBD1,TRBV20-1,few,CSARGRTGASLVNTGELFF,TGCAGTGCTAGAGGACGGACAGGGGCGAGCCTAGTGAACACCGGGGAGCTGTTTTTT
14,TRBJ1-1,NA,TRBV20-1,many,CSARDPREMTEAFF,TGCAGTGCTAGAGATCCCAGGGAAATGACTGAAGCTTTCTTT
16,TRBJ2-3,TRBD2,TRBV30,many,CAWSVFSGGGADTQYF,TGTGCCTGGAGTGTTTTCAGTGGGGGGGGAGCAGATACGCAGTATTTT
16,TRBJ1-6,TRBD1,TRBV5-6,few,CASSLTTGAYNSPLHF,TGTGCCAGCAGCCTTACGACAGGGGCCTATAATTCACCCCTCCACTTT
14,TRBJ1-1,NA,TRBV6-1,NA,CASRSGAGNTEAFF,TGTGCCAGCAGGTCCGGGGCGGGTAACACTGAAGCTTTCTTT
18,TRBJ2-2,TRBD2,TRBV6-1,few,CASSEVIAGLFTTGELFF,TGTGCCAGCAGTGAGGTGATAGCGGGGTTATTTACCACCGGGGAGCTGTTTTTT
13,TRBJ1-2,NA,TRBV5-1,NA,CASSRGTSVSYTF,TGCGCCAGCAGCCGGGGGACCAGTGTTAGCTACACCTTC
14,TRBJ2-7,NA,TRBV27,NA,CARTWGLMPYEQYF,TGTGCCAGGACCTGGGGGTTAATGCCCTACGAGCAGTACTTC
13,TRBJ1-1,NA,TRBV29-1,NA,CSARPGAVTEAFF,TGCAGCGCAAGACCCGGGGCGGTCACTGAAGCTTTCTTT
17,TRBJ1-3,TRBD1,TRBV14,NA,CASSQDPYRGTGNTIYF,TGTGCCAGCAGCCAAGATCCGTACAGGGGCACTGGAAACACCATATATTTT
14,TRBJ2-3,NA,TRBV7-9,many,CASSVRRTTDTQYF,TGTGCCAGCAGCGTGAGAAGAACCACAGATACGCAGTATTTT
16,TRBJ2-1,NA,TRBV4-1,NA,CASSQEVTRMYDEQFF,TGCGCCAGCAGCCAAGAAGTAACTAGGATGTACGATGAGCAGTTCTTC
14,TRBJ2-5,NA,TRBV2,many,CASSEGLGQETQYF,TGTGCCAGCAGTGAAGGACTAGGACAAGAGACCCAGTACTTC
15,TRBJ2-3,TRBD1,TRBV28,many,CASSPGTASTDTQYF,TGTGCCAGCAGTCCCGGGACAGCTAGCACAGATACGCAGTATTTT
14,TRBJ1-5,NA,TRBV7-8,few,CASSLGVINQPQHF,TGTGCCAGCAGCTTAGGAGTAATTAATCAGCCCCAGCATTTT
15,TRBJ2-7,TRBD2,TRBV7-2,NA,CASSFGAGSIYEQYF,TGTGCCAGCAGCTTTGGAGCGGGATCAATCTACGAGCAGTACTTC
13,TRBJ1-2,NA,TRBV10-2,NA,CASSAGLAYGYTF,TGCGCCAGCAGTGCGGGGCTTGCCTATGGCTACACCTTC
15,TRBJ2-2,TRBD2,TRBV19,NA,CASSTLAGDHGELFF,TGTGCCAGTAGTACCCTAGCGGGAGACCACGGGGAGCTGTTTTTT
12,TRBJ1-2,TRBD1,TRBV19,few,CASSSDRVGYTF,TGTGCCAGTAGTTCGGACAGGGTCGGCTACACCTTC
16,TRBJ2-5,TRBD1,TRBV20-1,NA,CSASSGTGGDQETQYF,TGCAGTGCTAGTTCGGGGACAGGGGGGGACCAAGAGACCCAGTACTTC
19,TRBJ2-1,TRBD2,TRBV7-2,NA,CASSGRGLAGGSSYNEQFF,TGTGCCAGCAGCGGTCGTGGACTAGCGGGGGGGAGCTCCTACAATGAGCAGTTCTTC
15,TRBJ2-7,NA,TRBV6-1,NA,CASSEPRGANYEQYF,TGTGCCAGCAGTGAACCGCGGGGAGCAAATTACGAGCAGTACTTC
16,TRBJ2-3,TRBD2,TRBV2,many,CASSAGLAGSTDTQYF,TGTGCCAGCAGTGCAGGACTAGCGGGAAGCACAGATACGCAGTATTTT
15,TRBJ2-7,NA,TRBV7-3,NA,CASSLDGTMAREQYF,TGTGCCAGCAGCTTAGATGGGACGATGGCCCGCGAGCAGTACTTC
15,TRBJ1-1,NA,TRBV12-3/TRBV12-4,many,CASSASWGVNTEAFF,TGTGCCAGCAGTGCGTCATGGGGGGTAAACACTGAAGCTTTCTTT